Following are 20 T cell receptor beta chains from one sample sequenced in a study of PD-1 blockade in classical Hodgkin lymphoma. TCRdb's copy holds only in-frame clones and misses some; the assay was immunoSEQ multiplex PCR. The sample includes about 36,000 clones, around 63% seen only once; the top ten take less than 15%. Relapse after autologous stem cell transplantation occurred in every patient, and brentuximab vedotin exposure varied. The material sequenced was peripheral blood mononuclear cells (PBMCs), taken before the second cycle of nivolumab. The receptors shown here come from a human donor with classical Hodgkin lymphoma.

V gene TRBV6-5 combines with J gene TRBJ1-3; the D is unclear. The CDR3 is 14 amino acids. With 6 bases removed from V and 4 bases from J, the gap between germline ends came to 13 bases. CDR1 is MNHEY, CDR2 SVGAGI, per germline. The CDR3 nucleotides are TGTGCCAGCAGACCTGAGTACACCGGAAACACCATATATTTT. Protein sequence: CASRPEYTGNTIYF.

The V and J genes are TRBV11-1 and TRBJ1-2; 8 bases map to TRBD1. This CDR3 contains 13 residues. From germline, CDR1 is SGHAT and CDR2 FQDESV (reference sequence). Trimming removed 3 bases from V and 4 bases from J; junction bases left unmatched: 1. Here the CDR3 DNA reads TGTGCCAGCAGCTTTGGGACAGGCTATGGCTACACCTTC. Its protein product is CASSFGTGYGYTF.

This clone has a handful of counts. CDR3 residues: CASSQGNSYEQYF. CDR3 DNA: TGCGCCAGTTCACAGGGGAATAGCTACGAGCAGTACTTC. The chain carries TRBV5-1 and TRBJ2-7; TRBD1 matches 7 bases. Trimming cost V 8 bases and J 3 bases; bases outside gene matches: 8. This CDR3 comprises 13 residues. CDR1 and CDR2 from the germline V gene are SGHRS and YFSETQ.

V gene TRBV9 combines with J gene TRBJ1-5, with TRBD1 identical over 8 bases. V lost 4 bases to trimming and J lost 4 bases; unmatched junction nucleotides: 7. The CDR3 loop spans 15 amino acids. CDR1 SGDLS and CDR2 YYNGEE come from the germline V gene. The CDR3 is CASSKGQVENQPQHF. CDR3 DNA: TGTGCCAGCAGCAAGGGACAGGTTGAGAATCAGCCCCAGCATTTT.

This clone has just a few counts. The chain couples TRBV5-1 to TRBJ1-1; D gene ambiguous. Deletions cut 0 bases from V and 0 bases from J, with 9 bases between. The CDR3 runs 15 residues. Germline assignment: CDR1 SGHRS and CDR2 YFSETQ. CDR3 sequence reads: CASSLVGGMNTEAFF. In DNA, the CDR3 is TGCGCCAGCAGCTTGGTAGGAGGAATGAACACTGAAGCTTTCTTT.

This clone ranks as medium-sized. The chain recombines TRBV4-1 with TRBJ2-2; D may correspond to TRBD1 or TRBD2 (6 bases each). There are 16 residues in the CDR3. Trimming took off 5 bases at V and 2 bases at J, with 15 bases between the two ends. Germline V gene sequence: CDR1 MGHRA, CDR2 YSYEKL. The CDR3: CASSSPEGVNTGELFF. The CDR3 coding sequence is TGCGCCAGCAGCTCTCCGGAGGGGGTCAACACCGGGGAGCTGTTTTTT.

The chain recombines TRBV14 with TRBJ2-7, with D possibly matching TRBD2 (6 bases). CDR1 and CDR2 (germline): SGHDN, FVKESK. Between the trimmed V and J ends, which lost 0 bases and 4 bases, there was a span of 16 bases. This CDR3 is built from 16 residues. The CDR3 region is CASSQDRIGLLYEQYF. In nucleotides, the CDR3 is TGTGCCAGCAGCCAAGATCGCATTGGACTACTATACGAGCAGTACTTC.

In this sample, this clone turned up a few times. The rearrangement uses TRBV11-3 and TRBJ2-7; no clear D gene. The germline gives CDR1 SGHNT, CDR2 YENEEA. The CDR3 loop spans 15 amino acids. The V and J ends lost 1 base and 3 bases respectively, with 13 bases between them. CDR3 sequence: CASSLAPFPNYEQYF. CDR3 coding DNA: TGTGCCAGCAGCTTAGCTCCCTTCCCAAACTACGAGCAGTACTTC.

The chain has TRBV2 and TRBJ2-4; no firm D call. The CDR3 is 14 amino acids. Trimming left V 5 bases short and J 6 bases short, with 14 bases between. Germline V lookup: CDR1 SNHLY, CDR2 FYNNEI. The CDR3 region has the DNA TGTGCCAGCAGTTCGGAGATGGCCCGAAACATTCAGTACTTC. This sequence encodes CASSSEMARNIQYF.

This clone was detected only a few times. The chain employs TRBV7-8 and TRBJ1-5; D is unclear. The germline V and J ends were trimmed by 5 bases and 7 bases, with 15 bases remaining between them. Germline V gene lookup returns CDR1 SGHVS and CDR2 FQNEAQ. The CDR3 length is 14 residues. CDR3 sequence (DNA): TGTGCCAGCAGCCCCTTCACGGGAGACCAGCCCCAGCATTTT. This sequence encodes CASSPFTGDQPQHF.

CDR3 sequence: CASSLVSGNSYEQYF. Here the CDR3 DNA reads TGCGCCAGCAGTCTCGTCTCCGGGAACTCCTACGAGCAGTACTTC. This rearrangement joins TRBV5-1 to TRBJ2-7; possible D gene TRBD2, 5 bases. Germline-derived CDR1 and CDR2 are SGHRS and YFSETQ. V lost 5 bases, J lost 0 bases, and 15 bases lay in between. The CDR3 runs to 15 residues.

The V gene is TRBV5-4, the J gene TRBJ2-7; 8 bases line up with TRBD1. V gave up 2 bases and J gave up 7 bases; unmatched junction bases: 11. Germline V lookup: CDR1 SGHNT, CDR2 YYREEE (reference sequence). This CDR3 is 15 amino acids long. CDR3 coding DNA: TGTGCCAGCAGCTTTCCCTCAGGGGGCTTTCGAGAGCAGTACTTC. Its protein is CASSFPSGGFREQYF.

The chain couples TRBV18 to TRBJ1-5; D may be TRBD1 (6 bases). Germline V lookup: CDR1 KGHSH, CDR2 LQKENI. The CDR3 runs to 17 residues. The V gene lost 6 bases and the J gene lost 8 bases, with 26 bases spanning the gap. The CDR3 DNA reads as TGTGCCAGCTCCCTGATGGGGGGGCAAGGGACAATCGAGCCCCAGCATTTT. Protein sequence: CASSLMGGQGTIEPQHF. Looking up the rest from reference TRBV18 and TRBJ1-5 gives the full variable domain: NAGVMQNPRHLVRRRGQEARLRCSPMKGHSHVYWYRQLPEEGLKFMVYLQKENIIDESGMPKERFSAEFPKEGPSILRIQQVVRGDSAAYFCASSLMGGQGTIEPQHFGDGTRLSIL.

The rearrangement uses TRBV11-2 and TRBJ2-1; weak D call: TRBD2 (6 bases). The CDR3 has 15 residues. Germline CDR1 and CDR2: SGHAT and FQNNGV. Deletions cut 3 bases from V and 6 bases from J, with 15 bases between. The CDR3 loop is CASSFAGPRLNEQFF. CDR3 bases: TGTGCCAGCAGCTTCGCGGGACCGCGCCTCAATGAGCAGTTCTTC.

The chain couples TRBV5-8 to TRBJ1-2, with D possibly TRBD1 on 6 matching bases. The ends were cut back, 4 bases at V and 8 bases at J, with 15 bases in the middle. Germline assignment: CDR1 SGHTS and CDR2 YDEGEE. CDR3 length: 13 amino acids. The CDR3 nucleotides are TGTGCCAGCAGCCCTCAACAGGGTTGGGGCTACACCTTC. Encoded protein: CASSPQQGWGYTF.

The V gene is TRBV6-1, the J gene TRBJ2-1; D assignment may be TRBD1 or TRBD2 (7 bases each). The V end was cut by 8 bases, the J end by 7 bases, with 21 bases between. CDR1 and CDR2 (germline): MNHNS, SASEGT. The CDR3 length is 15 residues. CDR3 sequence: CASLRGGSPWNEQFF. The CDR3 nucleotides read TGTGCCAGCCTCAGGGGGGGTAGCCCCTGGAATGAGCAGTTCTTC.

This chain joins TRBV28 and TRBJ1-4; 7 nucleotides line up with TRBD1. The CDR3 runs to 15 residues. Germline CDR1 reads MDHEN; CDR2 reads SYDVKM. V dropped 5 bases and J dropped 7; count of bases not matched to a gene: 10. The CDR3 DNA sequence: TGTGCCAGCAGTATCCCGGGACAGAATTTTGAAAAACTGTTTTTT. Translating gives CASSIPGQNFEKLFF.

This clone is classed as medium-sized (0.01 to 0.1%). The chain combines TRBV28 with TRBJ2-2, with 8 bases identical to TRBD1. Germline CDR1 reads MDHEN; CDR2 reads SYDVKM. The CDR3 contains 15 residues. Unmatched junction bases numbered 6, after V lost 3 bases and J lost 6 bases. The DNA for the CDR3 is TGTGCCAGCAGTTTCGGCAGGGGGCACGCCGGGGAGCTGTTTTTT. It encodes CASSFGRGHAGELFF.

This chain connects TRBV10-3 to TRBJ2-7, with D perhaps given as TRBD1 or TRBD2 (5 bases each). The CDR3 has 12 residues. V lost 8 bases and J lost 3, with 11 bases in between. CDR1 is ENHRY and CDR2 is SYGVKD in the germline V gene. The DNA of the CDR3 is TGTGCCATCGGGGGAAACAGCTACGAGCAGTACTTC. Amino acid sequence: CAIGGNSYEQYF.

V and J are TRBV15 and TRBJ2-1; D is uncertain. Trimming stripped 1 base from V and 4 bases from J, with 5 bases between. Germline CDR1 and CDR2: LNHNV and YYDKDF (reference sequence). The CDR3 is 13 residues long. CDR3 bases: TGTGCCACCAGCAGAGTTGAATACAATGAGCAGTTCTTC. As protein: CATSRVEYNEQFF. Full variable domain (missing parts from reference TRBV15 and TRBJ2-1): DAMVIQNPRYQVTQFGKPVTLSCSQTLNHNVMYWYQQKSSQAPKLLFHYYDKDFNNEADTPDNFQSRRPNTSFCFLDIRSPGLGDTAMYLCATSRVEYNEQFFGPGTRLTVL.